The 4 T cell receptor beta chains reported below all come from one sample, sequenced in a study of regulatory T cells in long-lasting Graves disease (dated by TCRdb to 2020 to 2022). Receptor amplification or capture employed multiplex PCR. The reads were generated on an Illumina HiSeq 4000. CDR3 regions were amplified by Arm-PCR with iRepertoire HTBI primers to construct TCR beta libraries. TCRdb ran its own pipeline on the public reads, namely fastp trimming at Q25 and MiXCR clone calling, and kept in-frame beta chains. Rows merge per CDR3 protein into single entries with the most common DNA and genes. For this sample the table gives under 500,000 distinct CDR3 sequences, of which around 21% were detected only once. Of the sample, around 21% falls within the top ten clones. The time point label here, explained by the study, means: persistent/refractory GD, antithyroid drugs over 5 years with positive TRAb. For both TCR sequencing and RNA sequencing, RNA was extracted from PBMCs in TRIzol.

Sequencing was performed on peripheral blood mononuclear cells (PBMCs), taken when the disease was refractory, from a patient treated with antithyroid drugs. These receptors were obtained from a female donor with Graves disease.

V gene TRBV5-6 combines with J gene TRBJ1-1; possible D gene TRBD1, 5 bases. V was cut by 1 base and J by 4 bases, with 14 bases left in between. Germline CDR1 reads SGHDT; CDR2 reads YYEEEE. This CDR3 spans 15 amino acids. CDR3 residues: CASSLLQEGVTEAFF. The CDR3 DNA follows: TGTGCCAGCAGCTTGCTACAGGAGGGAGTCACTGAAGCTTTCTTT.

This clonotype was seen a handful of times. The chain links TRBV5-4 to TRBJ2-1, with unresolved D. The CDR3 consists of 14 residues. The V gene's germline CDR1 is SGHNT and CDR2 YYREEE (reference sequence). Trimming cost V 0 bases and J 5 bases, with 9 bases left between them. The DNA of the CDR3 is TGTGCCAGCAGCTTGGTGATAGCAGACAATGAGCAGTTCTTC. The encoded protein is CASSLVIADNEQFF.

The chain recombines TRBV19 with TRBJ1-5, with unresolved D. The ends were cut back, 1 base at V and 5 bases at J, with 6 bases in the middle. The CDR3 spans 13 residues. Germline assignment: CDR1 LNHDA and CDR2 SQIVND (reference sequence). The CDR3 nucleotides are TGTGCCAGTAGTATAGGGACTGATCAGCCCCAGCATTTT. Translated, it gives CASSIGTDQPQHF.

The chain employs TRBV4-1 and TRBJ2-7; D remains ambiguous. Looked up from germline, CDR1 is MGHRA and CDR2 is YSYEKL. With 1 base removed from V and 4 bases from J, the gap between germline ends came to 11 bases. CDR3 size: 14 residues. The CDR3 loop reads CASSQAPPGYEQYF. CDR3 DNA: TGCGCCAGCAGCCAAGCCCCGCCAGGTTACGAGCAGTACTTC.